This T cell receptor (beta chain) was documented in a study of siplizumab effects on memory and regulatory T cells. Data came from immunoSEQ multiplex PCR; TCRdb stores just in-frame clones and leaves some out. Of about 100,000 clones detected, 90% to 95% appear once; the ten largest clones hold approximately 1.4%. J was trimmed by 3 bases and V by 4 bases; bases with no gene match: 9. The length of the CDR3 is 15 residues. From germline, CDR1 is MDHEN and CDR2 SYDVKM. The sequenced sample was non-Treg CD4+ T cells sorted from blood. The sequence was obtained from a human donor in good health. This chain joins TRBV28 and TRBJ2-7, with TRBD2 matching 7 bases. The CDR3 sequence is CASSSPGGIGYEQYF. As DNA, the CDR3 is TGTGCCAGCAGTTCCCCCGGGGGGATTGGCTACGAGCAGTACTTC.